This TCR beta chain was obtained from a study of T cell responses to AZD1222 COVID-19 vaccine. Study findings and constraints: Unmutated variant regions reportedly attract nearly half of all spike-specific TCRs. At baseline, seropositivity was found in only six or seven AZD1222 recipients.

TCRdb keeps only in-frame clones here, not all; method: immunoSEQ multiplex PCR. The sample yields some 70,000 clones, less than 90% seen once. As to this clone: The antigen remains undetermined.

CDR3 length: 15 residues. In germline, CDR1 is LNHDA, CDR2 SQIVND (reference sequence). Trimming stripped 2 bases from V and 4 bases from J, with 9 bases between. This receptor was taken from an adult in good health. V is TRBV19 and J is TRBJ2-6; D may be TRBD2 (6 bases). The material was peripheral blood, obtained on day 0 of AZD1222 vaccination. The CDR3 is CASSILATGANVLTF. The CDR3, as DNA: TGTGCCAGTAGTATACTAGCGACCGGGGCCAACGTCCTGACTTTC. Full variable domain (rest looked up from reference TRBV19 and TRBJ2-6): DGGITQSPKYLFRKEGQNVTLSCEQNLNHDAMYWYRQDPGQGLRLIYYSQIVNDFQKGDIAEGYSVSREKKESFPLTVTSAQKNPTAFYLCASSILATGANVLTFGAGSRLTVL.